This TCR beta chain was recorded in a study of shared clonotypes between healthy human individuals. The study, taken as a whole, reports: The researchers took only blood, and tissue repertoires probably look different. Even with large depth, rarefaction showed that sorted-subset sequencing was incomplete. In having few donors, the study represented limited genetic and exposure-history diversity.

DNA at about 190 ng, roughly 27,000 T cell genomes, went into sorted-subset replicate PCRs. Using immunoSEQ multiplex PCR, the repertoire was profiled, and TCRdb retains in-frame clones only, with some absent. This sample has a few million clones; approximately 93% occur once, and the top ten carry about 0.39%. There are 19 residues in the CDR3. Trimming shortened V by 5 bases and J by 3 bases, and 29 bases separated the two germline ends. The germline V gene has CDR1 SGHKS and CDR2 YYEKEE (reference sequence). Turning to this clone: Antigen specificity is unknown.

V is TRBV5-5 and J is TRBJ2-5, with D maybe TRBD1 (5 bases). The TCR sequence derives from a man between 18 and 29 years old in good health. Some clones in this sample may be carry-over from other donors' samples. The specimen sequenced was naive CD4+ T cells from PBMCs. Subset of the sample: CD45RA+ positively selected. CDR3 sequence (DNA): TGTGCCAGCAGGCCCCTTGGGGCCCGAGCATCCGGATATGAAGAGACCCAGTACTTC. Amino acids: CASRPLGARASGYEETQYF.